A single sample gave rise to the 2 T cell receptor beta chains below, sequenced in a study of CD8 T cells in ankylosing spondylitis (dated by TCRdb to 2015 to 2018). Receptors were amplified or captured by 5' RACE. The sequencing machine was an Illumina HiSeq 2500. The public reads were reanalyzed by TCRdb: fastp trimming at Q25, MiXCR alignment, in-frame beta chains only. Rows are unified per CDR3 protein, each entry keeping the most common DNA and genes. The sample has some 840,000 distinct CDR3 sequences on record, roughly 12% of them singletons. Of the sample, 0.45% to 0.6% is held by the ten largest clones. Here is what the overall study found, with its caveats: A TCR beta motif made up of several highly homologous amino acid variants appeared to be characteristic of blood from ankylosing spondylitis patients.

The antigens of these receptors remain unknown. The source material was blood, either unsorted or a sorted T cell fraction (not recorded which). The receptors stem from a male donor with ankylosing spondylitis.

This clonotype showed up just a few times. This chain uses TRBV7-2 with TRBJ2-1; the match to TRBD2 covers 11 bases. From germline, CDR1 is SGHTA and CDR2 FQGNSA. With 1 base clipped from V and 8 bases from J, the junction kept 4 bases outside the gene matches. This CDR3 comprises 15 residues. CDR3 loop: CASSLGSGRAYEQFF. The CDR3 coding sequence is TGTGCCAGCAGCTTAGGTAGCGGGAGGGCCTATGAGCAGTTCTTC.

This chain connects TRBV18 to TRBJ1-1; D not certain. Germline CDR1 KGHSH, CDR2 LQKENI. The CDR3 length is 13 residues. V was clipped by 3 bases and J by 1 base, with 6 bases between them. The CDR3 nucleotides read TGTGCCAGCTCACCTGTGACGAACACTGAAGCTTTCTTT. It yields the protein CASSPVTNTEAFF.